This T cell receptor (beta chain) was sequenced in a study of T cell clonotyping in hematopoietic cell transplantation (TCRdb year 2021). General notes on the study: Pretransplant samples from recipients were collected after cytoreduction. Recruitment of patients ran from late 2015 to early 2017, and follow-up continued until September 2020 or until death. A total of 130 to 150 blood samples were collected in the study from some 37 consecutive transplant recipients and their related donors. Overall results and qualifications from the work: A decrease in recipient TCR diversity was observed after transplant, and a progressive increase in pathologically expanded clonotypes was seen from day 30 to day 180. Broader posttransplant TCR repertoire diversity was predicted by donor and pretransplant recipient Inverse Simpson Index values. The sample size was limited and the cells went unsorted, which meant the CD4 and CD8 repertoire contributions could not be told apart. Just a small fraction of recipient repertoires overlapped with donor repertoires, and more than 95% appeared de novo at the given depth.

What the time point label conveys for this sample: recipient sample about 28 days before transplant, after cytoreduction. Recipient blood was collected about 28 days before transplant and at days 30, 100 and 180 after transplant. Nuclei Lysis Solution was used to extract genomic DNA from fresh or cryopreserved unfractionated peripheral blood mononuclear cells. TCR beta CDR3 regions were amplified from genomic DNA with the immunoSEQ assay, a bias-controlled multiplex PCR using V- and J-specific primers. A proprietary barcode and Illumina adapter sequences were added to the CDR3 amplicons in a second PCR step. CDR3 libraries were sequenced on an Illumina MiSeq instrument. Concerning the study's data processing: Export and quality control were done with immunoSEQ Analyzer 3.0, while downstream analyses used R Bioconductor and Immunarch. Only productive rearrangements in the normalized downsampled data set went into calculating the repertoire metrics. Clonotypes larger than 5 templates in the normalized cohort were defined as pathologically expanded. The Inverse Simpson Index was used to measure repertoire diversity. CMV-specificity analyses were carried out on the non-normalized data set to capture all clonotypes. TCRdb took this table from immuneACCESS and kept in-frame rearrangements with V and J called. Such tables lack part of the clones; where checked against another copy, unresolved V genes explain under half of the gap, and the rest is unexplained. V, J and clone size are taken as reported in that table, and D and trimming were inferred from the DNA itself. Recorded for this sample are tens of thousands of clones; 90% to 96% of them occurred a single time. The ten largest clones take up roughly 1.7% of the sample.

A remark on this clone: Its antigen remains unidentified. Per-nucleotide qualities are absent, and no much larger clonotype sits a single base away.

The sample was peripheral blood mononuclear cells, taken before stem cell transplant. The TCR sequence derives from a woman aged 50 to 60 with acute myeloid leukemia. Some clones in this sample may be carry-over from other donors' samples.

The base sequence is TGTGCCAGCAGTGGGGAGACATCTAACACTGAAGCTTTCTTT. It specifies CASSGETSNTEAFF. Here the chain combines TRBV6-1 and TRBJ1-1; the D gene assignment is ambiguous. V is clipped by 4 bases and J by 2 bases, and the sequence between their germline boundaries is 11 bases long. Including the terminal cysteine and phenylalanine, the CDR3 comprises 14 residues. Just the 42-base CDR3 DNA is kept, in frame starting at base 1. Looking up the germline V gene yields CDR1 MNHNS and CDR2 SASEGT.